This T cell receptor (beta chain) was sequenced during a study of blood T cell repertoires in COVID-19. As for the study in general: Acute and convalescent COVID-19 samples came from the United States, Italy and Spain. PBMCs, B-cell-depleted T cells, or T cells provided the cDNA or gDNA that made up the material.

Germline CDR1 and CDR2: MDHEN and SYDVKM. The junction had 8 bases not matched to a gene; V was cut back by 6 bases and J by 5 bases. The CDR3 sequence is 14 residues long. Per the study methods: Reference gene primer amplification gave estimated nucleated cell counts. The assay was immunoSEQ multiplex PCR, and TCRdb's table has in-frame clones only and misses some. V, J and clone size reflect that table, while D and trimming were determined from the DNA. The sample carries approximately 340,000 clones, 65% to 85% recorded once. Sequenced sample: peripheral blood. The rearrangement joins TRBV28 to TRBJ2-5; TRBD1 matches at 8 bases. This clonotype was sampled from a man aged 30 to 45 with active or convalescent COVID-19. The CDR3 reads CASSRTGWGETQYF. The DNA for the CDR3 is TGTGCCAGCAGCCGGACAGGGTGGGGGGAGACCCAGTACTTC.